The 9 T cell receptor beta chains below come from one sample, sequenced in a study of OX40 agonist ivuxolimab in advanced cancers. Data came from immunoSEQ multiplex PCR; TCRdb stores just in-frame clones and leaves some out. The sample has fewer than 20,000 clones, around 78% seen once; the top ten hold 14% to 15%. Sequenced here: CD4+ or CD8+ T cells sorted from blood, sampled in a trial of the OX40 agonist ivuxolimab. The receptors come from an adult with an advanced solid tumor such as melanoma, head and neck, liver or kidney cancer.

Note on this clone: Other nucleotide sequences in the sample specify the same CDR3. The chain joins TRBV11-3 to TRBJ1-3; 9 bases align to TRBD1. V was clipped by 5 bases and J by 4 bases; unmatched bases: 6. Germline CDR1 SGHNT, CDR2 YENEEA. The CDR3 spans 15 residues. CDR3 protein: CASSPGQGPGNTIYF. The CDR3 nucleotides read TGTGCCAGCAGCCCGGGACAGGGCCCGGGAAACACCATATATTTT.

This clone appeared a single time. This chain uses TRBV7-2 with TRBJ2-7; no clear D. Germline V gene lookup returns CDR1 SGHTA and CDR2 FQGNSA. V shed 5 bases and J shed 6 bases, with 17 bases lying between them. The CDR3 runs to 14 residues. The CDR3 loop reads CASSPLEAVAEQYF. The CDR3 nucleotides are TGTGCCAGCAGCCCCTTAGAGGCGGTGGCCGAGCAGTACTTC.

This rearrangement joins TRBV18 to TRBJ2-7; D may match TRBD1 or TRBD2 (6 bases each). CDR1 and CDR2 (germline): KGHSH, LQKENI. The CDR3 runs to 15 residues. With 3 bases removed from V and 4 bases from J, the gap between germline ends came to 16 bases. The CDR3 is CASSPKSRGLYEQYF. DNA of the CDR3: TGTGCCAGCTCACCCAAGAGCAGGGGACTTTACGAGCAGTACTTC.

The J gene is TRBJ1-1, the V gene TRBV6-5; D gene ambiguous. V dropped 6 bases and J dropped 7 bases, with 12 bases sitting between them. The CDR3 runs to 12 residues. Germline-derived CDR1 and CDR2 are MNHEY and SVGAGI. The CDR3 region has the DNA TGTGCCAGCAGCCCTGGGGTGGGTGAAGCTTTCTTT. Encoded protein: CASSPGVGEAFF.

This chain links TRBV5-4 with TRBJ2-5; D uncertain. V shed 4 bases and J shed 2 bases, with 18 bases lying between them. The CDR3 is 16 amino acids. Per germline, CDR1 SGHNT and CDR2 YYREEE (reference sequence). The CDR3 spells CASSPDPTSSQETQYF. In nucleotides, the CDR3 is TGTGCCAGCAGCCCCGACCCTACGAGCTCTCAAGAGACCCAGTACTTC.

The V and J genes are TRBV29-1 and TRBJ2-3; 11 bases line up with TRBD2. Germline V gene sequence: CDR1 SQVTM, CDR2 ANQGSEA. The CDR3 has 16 amino acids. V trimming: 7 bases; J trimming: 3 bases; junction bases outside the gene matches: 12. The CDR3 DNA reads TGCAGCGCTCCACCCTCCGGGACTAGCGGTACAGATACGCAGTATTTT. Its protein is CSAPPSGTSGTDTQYF.

The rearrangement links TRBV5-6 to TRBJ1-1, with unresolved D. Trimming took 0 bases from V and 3 from J, leaving 6 bases between them. The CDR3 runs 13 residues. CDR1 is SGHDT and CDR2 is YYEEEE in the germline V gene. The CDR3 bases are TGTGCCAGCAGCTTGGGGACTCACACTGAAGCTTTCTTT. Encoded protein: CASSLGTHTEAFF.

This rearrangement joins TRBV28 to TRBJ2-1, with 7 bases identical to TRBD2. From germline, CDR1 is MDHEN and CDR2 SYDVKM. This CDR3 has 14 amino acids. The V and J ends lost 6 bases and 6 bases, in that order; junction bases with no gene match: 8. The CDR3 region has the DNA TGTGCCAGCAGGGGGGGGTTTAGCAGCAATGAGCAGTTCTTC. It is translated as CASRGGFSSNEQFF.

In DNA form, the CDR3 reads TGTGCCAGCAGCATAGGACAGATGAACACTGAAGCTTTCTTT. It translates to CASSIGQMNTEAFF. The V and J genes are TRBV7-9 and TRBJ1-1; D might be TRBD1 (6 bases). Trimming left V 5 bases short and J 0 bases short, with 10 bases between. Germline-derived CDR1 and CDR2 are SEHNR and FQNEAQ (reference sequence). The CDR3 length is 14 residues.